This T cell receptor beta chain originates from a study of blood T cell repertoires in COVID-19. Study overall: Collection of acute and convalescent COVID-19 samples took place in the United States, Italy and Spain.

The CDR3 has 13 residues. V was cut by 5 bases and J by 6 bases, with 10 bases left in between. CDR1 and CDR2 (germline): SEHNR, FQNEAQ (reference sequence). Study processing details: Reference gene primer amplification gave nucleated cell count estimates. Measured with immunoSEQ multiplex PCR; TCRdb has only the in-frame clones, and not every one. V and J calls and clone size come straight from that table; D and trimming were deduced from the DNA. Here the sample spans 40,000 or so clones, 85% being singletons. The gene calls are TRBV7-9 and TRBJ2-2; tentative D call: TRBD2 (6 bases). Sequencing was performed on peripheral blood. The sequence derives from a human donor in a cohort sampled during active COVID-19. The CDR3 here is CASSVTSPGELFF. The CDR3 coding sequence is TGTGCCAGCAGCGTCACTAGCCCCGGGGAGCTGTTTTTT.